This T cell receptor beta chain stems from a study of beta chain features in type 1 diabetes. Trimming shortened V by 3 bases and J by 2 bases, and 11 bases separated the two germline ends. Germline loops: CDR1 SGHRS, CDR2 YFSETQ. The CDR3 totals 15 residues. TCRB transcripts that were expressed got sequenced, as all of the isolated RNA had been reverse transcribed. The repertoire was sequenced with immunoSEQ multiplex PCR; TCRdb's copy has only in-frame clones and lacks some. The sample includes about 180,000 clones, less than 15% of them seen just once. Study-wide results and caveats: Type 1 diabetes patients had VDJ junctions that carried fewer insertions and more deletions. Any HLA type influence on TCRB rearrangement was left unresolved here.

This clone was counted between two and nine times. The antigen is undetermined. This chain joins TRBV5-1 and TRBJ1-4; D might be TRBD1 (5 bases). The sequencing input was central memory CD4+ T cells from blood. The clonotype originates from a young woman in good health. CDR3 amino acids: CASSSQGHTNEKLFF. CDR3 coding DNA: TGCGCCAGCAGCTCTCAAGGACATACTAATGAAAAACTGTTTTTT.